Each of the 23 T cell receptor beta chains below was sequenced from the same sample in a study of blood T cells in healthy people across ages. Alongside a J-beta primer mix, a sample-barcoded 5' primer served in a second PCR lasting roughly 6 to 12 cycles. Each CDR3 protein gets one entry after TCRdb re-called the 5' RACE reads with MiXCR. The repertoire holds over 500,000 distinct CDR3 sequences, with approximately 26% as singletons. This same sample was also taken into another study, of T cells of mothers and their children.

Sequencing was performed on blood. The receptors here all came from a boy aged 2-9 years in good health.

The rearrangement uses TRBV10-3 and TRBJ2-7; the D is unclear. V was shortened by 4 bases and J by 1 base, with 11 bases between the two germline ends. Germline-derived CDR1 and CDR2 are ENHRY and SYGVKD. The CDR3 spans 14 residues. CDR3 sequence reads: CAISVSVDSYEQYF. CDR3 bases: TGTGCCATCAGTGTTTCCGTAGATTCCTACGAGCAGTACTTC.

The V and J genes are TRBV20-1 and TRBJ1-2, with 9 bases that match TRBD1. Losses at the gene ends were 1 base for V and 2 bases for J; bases not matched to a gene: 5. The CDR3 consists of 15 residues. The germline CDR1 and CDR2 sequences are DFQATT and SNEGSKA (reference sequence). This CDR3 is CSARVLGQGNYGYTF. The CDR3 nucleotides read TGCAGTGCTAGAGTCTTAGGACAGGGGAACTATGGCTACACCTTC.

About this clonotype itself: Germline is not matched at one junction end, which may reflect a read error. The chain recombines TRBV7-9 with TRBJ2-1, with 7 bases lining up with TRBD2. CDR1 and CDR2 (germline): SEHNR, FQNEAQ (reference sequence). This CDR3 has 13 amino acids. CDR3 sequence reads: CSSSIGLVNEQFF. The CDR3 coding sequence is TGTTCCAGCAGCATCGGACTAGTAAATGAGCAGTTCTTC.

This clonotype was picked up a small number of times. The rearrangement links TRBV7-6 to TRBJ1-1; D unresolved. Trimming cost V 5 bases and J 0 bases, with 13 bases left between them. Per the germline V gene, CDR1 is SGHVS and CDR2 is FNYEAQ. This CDR3 spans 15 amino acids. The CDR3 protein is CASSAHFGLNTEAFF. The CDR3 DNA reads TGTGCCAGCAGCGCCCACTTCGGGTTGAACACTGAAGCTTTCTTT.

The chain combines TRBV6-5 with TRBJ1-2, with D perhaps matching TRBD1 (5 bases). With 0 bases removed from V and 3 bases from J, the gap between germline ends came to 11 bases. The V gene's germline CDR1 is MNHEY and CDR2 SVGAGI. The CDR3 has 15 amino acids. Here the CDR3 DNA reads TGTGCCAGCAGTTACTCCACTGGGGGGGACTATGGCTACACCTTC. This translates into CASSYSTGGDYGYTF.

This clonotype turned up a few times. The chain couples TRBV12-3 or TRBV12-4 to TRBJ2-7; 10 bases are a match to TRBD1. After removal of 6 bases from V and 7 bases from J, the junction contained 9 bases not matched to a gene. The CDR3 runs 14 residues. CDR3 nucleotides: TGTGCCAGCAGGCCCGGGACAGGGGCGGATGAGCAGTACTTC. It yields the protein CASRPGTGADEQYF.

This clonotype was counted a few times. This chain links TRBV14 with TRBJ2-5; D could derive from TRBD1 or TRBD2 (6 bases each). Between the trimmed V and J ends, which lost 2 bases and 7 bases, there was a span of 17 bases. CDR3 length: 15 residues. Germline CDR1 and CDR2: SGHDN and FVKESK. CDR3 DNA sequence: TGTGCCAGCAGCCAATCTAGCCTCGGAGGGGGGACCCAGTACTTC. Translation gives CASSQSSLGGGTQYF.

DNA of the CDR3: TGTGCCAGCAGCAAAGAGTCCGTATCCAAAAACATTCAGTACTTC. This sequence encodes CASSKESVSKNIQYF. This chain links TRBV21-1 with TRBJ2-4; TRBD2, the D gene given by the table, was not confirmed from the DNA. TRBV21-1 is a known pseudogene. The CDR3 consists of 15 residues.

This clonotype came up a few times. At one boundary the junction diverges from the germline segment, which might be a read error. The chain is built from TRBV7-6 and TRBJ2-5; D uncertain. CDR3 length equals 12 residues. The germline V gene encodes CDR1 SGHVS and CDR2 FNYEAQ. The CDR3 nucleotides are TGTGCCTGCAGCCCACACCAAGAGACCCAGTACTTC. Its translation is CACSPHQETQYF.

This clonotype was counted between two and nine times. The chain uses TRBV4-3 and TRBJ2-3; 8 bases match TRBD2. Germline loops: CDR1 LGHNA, CDR2 YSLEER. The CDR3 sequence is 16 residues long. The V and J ends lost 0 bases and 2 bases, in that order; junction bases with no gene match: 4. The CDR3 DNA sequence: TGCGCCAGCAGCCAAGAGCGGGAGGACTACACAGATACGCAGTATTTT. Protein sequence: CASSQEREDYTDTQYF.

This chain uses TRBV4-3 with TRBJ2-7; D gene ambiguous. Germline V gives CDR1 LGHNA, CDR2 YSLEER. V was clipped by 0 bases and J by 1 base, with 13 bases between them. The CDR3 runs to 16 residues. CDR3 in DNA: TGCGCCAGCAGCCAAGATGGCCCACCAAGTTCCTACGAGCAGTACTTC. Translation: CASSQDGPPSSYEQYF.

This clonotype was observed a few times. The V gene is TRBV18, the J gene TRBJ2-7, with TRBD1 identical over 9 bases. Germline CDR1 is KGHSH and CDR2 is LQKENI. The CDR3 length is 14 residues. V shed 3 bases and J 5 bases; nucleotides not matched to a gene: 5. CDR3 nucleotide sequence: TGTGCCAGCTCACCCCGGACAGGGGCACACGAGCAGTACTTC. This encodes CASSPRTGAHEQYF.

This clonotype was counted only a few times. CDR3 in DNA: TGTGCCAGCAGCGTCAGCGGGGGGGCCCGGGGTGAGCAGTTCTTC. Translated, it gives CASSVSGGARGEQFF. The chain carries TRBV9 and TRBJ2-1; 10 nucleotides agree with TRBD2. The CDR3 loop spans 15 amino acids. Germline CDR1 reads SGDLS; CDR2 reads YYNGEE. Trimming took 2 bases from V and 9 from J; bases not matched to a gene: 8.

This clonotype was found many times. The chain links TRBV15 to TRBJ2-1; 7 bases line up with TRBD2. The CDR3 totals 17 residues. Germline values: CDR1 LNHNV, CDR2 YYDKDF (reference sequence). With 0 bases clipped from V and 4 bases from J, the junction kept 9 bases outside the gene matches. CDR3 nucleotides: TGTGCCACCAGCAGAGAAGGCGGTACTAGCGCTTACAATGAGCAGTTCTTC. Translation gives CATSREGGTSAYNEQFF.

This clonotype was found a few times. CDR3 residues: CASSLRGENIQYF. CDR3 bases: TGTGCCAGCAGCTTACGGGGGGAAAACATTCAGTACTTC. This chain uses TRBV7-2 with TRBJ2-4; TRBD2 agrees at 7 bases. The V gene's germline CDR1 is SGHTA and CDR2 FQGNSA. The V gene end was trimmed by 2 bases and the J gene end by 5 bases; junction bases not matched to a gene: 0. The CDR3 extends over 13 amino acids. Looking up the rest from reference TRBV7-2 and TRBJ2-4 gives the full variable domain: GAGVSQSPSNKVTEKGKDVELRCDPISGHTALYWYRQSLGQGLEFLIYFQGNSAPDKSGLPSDRFSAERTGGSVSTLTIQRTQQEDSAVYLCASSLRGENIQYFGAGTRLSVL.

The chain is built from TRBV30 and TRBJ1-1; tentatively, D is TRBD1 (6 bases). Germline values: CDR1 GTSNPN, CDR2 SVGIG (reference sequence). This CDR3 is 13 amino acids long. V lost 0 bases to trimming and J lost 11 bases, with 16 bases between them. DNA for the CDR3: TGTGCCTGGAGTGTAATGGGGGCCGATACGGCTTTCTTT. Its translation is CAWSVMGADTAFF.

The genes are TRBV5-1 and TRBJ2-1; 7 bases map to TRBD1. The CDR3 consists of 17 residues. From germline, CDR1 is SGHRS and CDR2 YFSETQ. V shed 4 bases and J 0 bases; nucleotides not matched to a gene: 10. This CDR3 is CASSKTDRVSSYNEQFF. CDR3 sequence (DNA): TGCGCCAGCAGCAAAACTGACAGGGTGAGCTCCTACAATGAGCAGTTCTTC.

This chain connects TRBV10-3 to TRBJ2-5; TRBD2 aligns across 9 bases. This CDR3 comprises 13 residues. V lost 5 bases to trimming and J lost 4 bases; unmatched junction nucleotides: 2. CDR1 is ENHRY and CDR2 is SYGVKD in the germline V gene. This chain's CDR3 is CAISRSGGETQYF. As DNA, the CDR3 is TGTGCCATCAGTCGTAGCGGGGGAGAGACCCAGTACTTC.

This clonotype was observed a handful of times. The chain uses TRBV12-3 or TRBV12-4 and TRBJ2-7, with a possible D match to TRBD1 (7 bases). The V end lost 5 bases, the J end lost 5 bases, and 16 bases lay between the germline ends. The CDR3 loop spans 14 amino acids. The DNA for the CDR3 is TGTGCCAGCAGTCCGACAGGGAGGTGGCACGAGCAGTACTTC. This gives the protein CASSPTGRWHEQYF.

This chain joins TRBV27 and TRBJ2-2; weak D call: TRBD2 (6 bases). The germline CDR1 and CDR2 sequences are MNHEY and SMNVEV (reference sequence). V was clipped by 5 bases and J by 6 bases, with 10 bases between them. There are 13 residues in the CDR3. CDR3: CASSDTGAGELFF. DNA for the CDR3: TGTGCCAGCAGTGATACGGGGGCCGGGGAGCTGTTTTTT.

This chain joins TRBV14 and TRBJ2-1, with D possibly TRBD1 on 6 matching bases. Trimming stripped 0 bases from V and 3 bases from J, with 18 bases between. The CDR3 has 18 amino acids. CDR1 and CDR2 from the germline V gene are SGHDN and FVKESK. CDR3 amino acids: CASSQELGWGPSYNEQFF. DNA of the CDR3: TGTGCCAGCAGCCAAGAATTGGGCTGGGGGCCGAGCTACAATGAGCAGTTCTTC.

This chain connects TRBV9 to TRBJ2-3; D unresolved. This CDR3 has 15 residues. With 1 base removed from V and 6 bases from J, the gap between germline ends came to 15 bases. CDR1 SGDLS and CDR2 YYNGEE come from the germline V gene. The DNA for the CDR3 is TGTGCCAGCAGCGTAAGGACGATATTGACGGATACGCAGTATTTT. This translates into CASSVRTILTDTQYF.

Only a few counts were recorded for this clonotype. This chain connects TRBV28 to TRBJ1-4; a possible D gene is TRBD1 (6 bases). CDR1 is MDHEN and CDR2 is SYDVKM in the germline V gene. CDR3 length equals 17 residues. Trimming stripped 4 bases from V and 0 bases from J, with 15 bases between. The CDR3 here is CASSSPHRDATNEKLFF. The CDR3 DNA reads TGTGCCAGCAGTTCGCCCCACAGGGATGCAACTAATGAAAAACTGTTTTTT.